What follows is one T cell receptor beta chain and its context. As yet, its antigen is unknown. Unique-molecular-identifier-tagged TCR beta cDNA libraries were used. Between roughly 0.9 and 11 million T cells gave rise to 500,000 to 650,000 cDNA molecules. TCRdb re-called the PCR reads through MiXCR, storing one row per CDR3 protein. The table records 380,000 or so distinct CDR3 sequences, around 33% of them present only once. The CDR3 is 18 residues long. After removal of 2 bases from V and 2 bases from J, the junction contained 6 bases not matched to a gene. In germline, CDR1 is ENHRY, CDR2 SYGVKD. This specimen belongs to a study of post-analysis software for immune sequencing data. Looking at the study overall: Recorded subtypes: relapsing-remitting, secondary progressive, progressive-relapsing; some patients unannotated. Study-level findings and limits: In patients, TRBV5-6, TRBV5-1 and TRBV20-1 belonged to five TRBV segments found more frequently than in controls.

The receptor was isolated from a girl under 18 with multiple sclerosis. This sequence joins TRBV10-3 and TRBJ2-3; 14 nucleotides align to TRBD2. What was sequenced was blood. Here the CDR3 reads CAISEGLAGGAFTDTQYF. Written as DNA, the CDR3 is TGTGCCATCAGTGAGGGACTAGCGGGGGGTGCTTTCACAGATACGCAGTATTTT.